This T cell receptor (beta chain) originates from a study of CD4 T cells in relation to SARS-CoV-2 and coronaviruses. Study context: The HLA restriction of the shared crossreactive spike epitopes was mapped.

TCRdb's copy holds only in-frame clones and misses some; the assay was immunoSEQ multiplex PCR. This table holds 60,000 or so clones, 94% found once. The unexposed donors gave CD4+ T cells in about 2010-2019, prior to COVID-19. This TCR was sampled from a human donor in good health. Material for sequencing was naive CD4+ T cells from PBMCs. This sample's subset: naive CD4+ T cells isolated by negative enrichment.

This chain's CDR3 is CASSQDLIDTQYF. CDR3 bases: TGTGCCAGCAGCCAAGATTTAATAGACACGCAGTATTTT. The chain has TRBV14 and TRBJ2-3, with D uncertain. The CDR3 totals 13 residues. V was trimmed by 0 bases and J by 9 bases, leaving 10 bases between them. Germline assignment: CDR1 SGHDN and CDR2 FVKESK.